These T cell receptor beta chains were read from a single sample in a study of blood T cell repertoires in COVID-19. The repertoire was sequenced with immunoSEQ multiplex PCR; TCRdb's copy has only in-frame clones and lacks some. The sample holds about 40,000 clones, roughly 88% seen once. Sample: peripheral blood. Every receptor here comes from a man aged 65 to 85 with acute or convalescent COVID-19. Each CDR3 is given with its conserved first and last residue.

TRBJ2-7,TRBV21-1,CARPNLKPYEQYF
TRBJ2-6,TRBV28,CASSLLGISGANVLTF
TRBJ2-5,TRBV6-2/TRBV6-3,CASSSDRALPGVQETQYF
TRBJ2-4,TRBV28,CASNPGTAKNIQYF
TRBJ2-1,TRBV19,CASRSTSARPSSYNEQFF
TRBJ2-7,TRBV13,CASSLGRGEQYF
TRBJ1-2,TRBV5-4,CASSPPGTGVSANYGYTF
TRBJ2-6,TRBV19,CASSIDYSSGANVLTF
TRBJ1-1,TRBV29-1,CSVPDRGGQVTEAFF
TRBJ2-7,TRBV5-1,CASSFMSGRGYEQYF
TRBJ1-1,TRBV10-1,CASSDPRGQMNTEAFF
TRBJ2-3,TRBV29-1,CSVAGQGSTDTQYF
TRBJ2-2,TRBV9,CASSVEGQGAGELFF
TRBJ2-3,TRBV10-1,CASSRAGGFPNTQYF
TRBJ1-2,TRBV4-1,CASSQVIRDRRVGNYGYTF
TRBJ1-2,TRBV7-8,CASSSGQGAIGGYTF
TRBJ1-6,TRBV2,CASIAGDLSPLHF
TRBJ2-7,TRBV6-5,CASIRQGASYEQYF
TRBJ2-7,TRBV29-1,CSVLQGEEQYF
TRBJ1-2,TRBV5-5,CASSLAGQNYGYTF
TRBJ1-5,TRBV27,CASSLRTLQPQHF
TRBJ2-7,TRBV10-2,CASRSPGQFHEQYF
TRBJ2-6,TRBV28,CASLTGSANVLTF
TRBJ2-4,TRBV5-6,CASSLVVGGLAKNIQYF
TRBJ1-1,TRBV13,CASSLGSIASSTGNTEAFF
TRBJ2-7,TRBV20-1,CSWQGIDEQYF
TRBJ1-3,TRBV6-5,CASSYSAGRTGNTIYF
TRBJ2-1,TRBV5-4,CASRTTGQGYNEQFF
TRBJ1-2,TRBV5-6,CASTPTGADGYTF
TRBJ2-3,TRBV18,CASSPRADTQYF
TRBJ2-5,TRBV6-2/TRBV6-3,CASSPGPGETQYF